The 5 T cell receptor beta chains in this list originate from one sample, sequenced in a study of blood T cell repertoires in COVID-19. The method was immunoSEQ multiplex PCR; TCRdb's version includes in-frame clones alone and lacks a portion of them. The table has about 160,000 clones, 65% to 85% seen once. Sequenced material: PBMCs or T cells enriched from blood (not recorded which). Receptor source: a woman aged 45-59 years in a cohort exposed to, infected with or recovered from COVID-19 (not recorded which).

V gene TRBV7-2 combines with J gene TRBJ2-2; 10 nucleotides line up with TRBD2. With V trimmed by 4 bases and J by 2 bases, 1 base remained unmatched. The CDR3 sequence is 15 residues long. Germline loops: CDR1 SGHTA, CDR2 FQGNSA. CDR3 coding DNA: TGTGCCAGCAGCTGGACTAGCGGAAACACCGGGGAGCTGTTTTTT. Translation gives CASSWTSGNTGELFF.

The V and J genes are TRBV5-1 and TRBJ2-5, with 7 bases identical to TRBD1. Trimming at V came to 3 bases and at J to 1 base, leaving 3 bases not matched to a gene. Germline lookup yields CDR1 SGHRS and CDR2 YFSETQ. There are 14 residues in the CDR3. As DNA, the CDR3 is TGCGCCAGCAGCTCGGGGACAGCCCAAGAGACCCAGTACTTC. Its protein product is CASSSGTAQETQYF.

This sequence joins TRBV19 and TRBJ2-2, with 9 bases matching TRBD2. The CDR3 spans 15 residues. The V gene end was trimmed by 6 bases and the J gene end by 8 bases; junction bases not matched to a gene: 10. Germline CDR1 reads LNHDA; CDR2 reads SQIVND (reference sequence). In DNA, the CDR3 is TGTGCCAGTAGGCGGGGCGGGAGGGCCTCGGGGGAGCTGTTTTTT. It translates to CASRRGGRASGELFF.

The chain links TRBV9 to TRBJ1-2; 7 bases match TRBD1. CDR1 is SGDLS, CDR2 YYNGEE, per germline. V was clipped by 0 bases and J by 1 base; unmatched bases: 9. The CDR3 totals 17 residues. The CDR3 loop reads CASSVATGTGDNYGYTF. CDR3 bases: TGTGCCAGCAGCGTAGCTACTGGAACAGGGGATAACTATGGCTACACCTTC.

This clone was counted ten times or more. The chain combines TRBV12-3 or TRBV12-4 with TRBJ2-1; D possibly corresponds to TRBD1 (6 bases). V was trimmed by 6 bases and J by 7 bases, leaving 10 bases between them. The CDR3 is made up of 12 amino acids. The CDR3 DNA is TGTGCCAGCAGCACAGGGTCAAATGAGCAGTTCTTC. This sequence encodes CASSTGSNEQFF.